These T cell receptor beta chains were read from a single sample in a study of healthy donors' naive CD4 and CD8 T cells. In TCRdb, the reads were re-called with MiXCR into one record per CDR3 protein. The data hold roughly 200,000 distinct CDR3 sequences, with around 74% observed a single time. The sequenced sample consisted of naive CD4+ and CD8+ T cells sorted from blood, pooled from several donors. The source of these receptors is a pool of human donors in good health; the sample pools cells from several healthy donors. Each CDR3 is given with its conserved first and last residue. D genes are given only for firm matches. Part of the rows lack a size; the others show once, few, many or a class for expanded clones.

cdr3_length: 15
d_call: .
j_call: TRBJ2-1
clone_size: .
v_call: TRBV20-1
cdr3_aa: CSARAHTTYTSPQFF
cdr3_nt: TGCAGTGCTAGAGCTCACACCACTTACACTAGCCCCCAGTTCTTC

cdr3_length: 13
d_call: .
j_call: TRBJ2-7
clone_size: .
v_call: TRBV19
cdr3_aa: CASSMGPRGEQYF
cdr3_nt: TGTGCCAGTAGCATGGGGCCGCGGGGAGAGCAGTACTTC

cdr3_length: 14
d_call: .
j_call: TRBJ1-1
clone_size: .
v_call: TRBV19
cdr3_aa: CASSVGGKVLEAFF
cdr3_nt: TGTGCCAGTAGCGTGGGAGGGAAGGTCCTTGAAGCTTTCTTT

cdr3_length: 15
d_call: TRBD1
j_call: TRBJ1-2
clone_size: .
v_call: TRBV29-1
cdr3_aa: CSVEGGGADIYGYTF
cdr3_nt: TGCAGCGTTGAAGGAGGGGGCGCAGATATCTATGGCTACACCTTC

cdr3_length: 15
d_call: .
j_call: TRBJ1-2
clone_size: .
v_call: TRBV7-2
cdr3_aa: CASSLVLTGSYGYTF
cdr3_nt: TGTGCCAGCAGCTTGGTACTCACAGGGAGCTATGGCTACACCTTC

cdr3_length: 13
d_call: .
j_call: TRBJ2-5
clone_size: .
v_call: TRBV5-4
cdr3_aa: CASSTLTSETQYF
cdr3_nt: TGTGCCAGCAGCACCCTGACTAGTGAGACCCAGTACTTC

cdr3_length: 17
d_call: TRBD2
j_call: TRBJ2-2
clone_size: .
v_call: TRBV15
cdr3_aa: CATSRSWGLAGAGELFF
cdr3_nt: TGCGCCACCAGCAGATCTTGGGGACTAGCGGGAGCCGGGGAGCTGTTTTTT

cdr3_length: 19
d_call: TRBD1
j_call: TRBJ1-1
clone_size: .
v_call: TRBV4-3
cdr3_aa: CASSQDLNGQGLGNTEAFF
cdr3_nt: TGCGCCAGCAGCCAAGATCTCAATGGACAGGGGTTGGGGAACACTGAAGCTTTCTTT

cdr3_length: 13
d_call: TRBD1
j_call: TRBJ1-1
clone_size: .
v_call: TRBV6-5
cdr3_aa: CASSTDRGAEAFF
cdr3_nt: TGTGCCAGCAGTACGGACAGGGGCGCTGAAGCTTTCTTT

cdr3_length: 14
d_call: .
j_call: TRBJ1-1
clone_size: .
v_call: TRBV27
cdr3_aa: CASSLFRGTLGAFF
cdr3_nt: TGTGCCAGCAGTTTATTTCGAGGAACATTAGGAGCTTTCTTT

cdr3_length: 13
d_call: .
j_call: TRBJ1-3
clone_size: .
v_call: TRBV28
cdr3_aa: CASGQPSGNTIYF
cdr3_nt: TGTGCCAGCGGCCAGCCCTCTGGAAACACCATATATTTT

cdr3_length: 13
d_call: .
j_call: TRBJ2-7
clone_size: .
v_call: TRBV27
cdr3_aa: CASSLELNYEQYF
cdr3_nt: TGTGCCAGCAGTTTAGAACTAAACTACGAGCAGTACTTC

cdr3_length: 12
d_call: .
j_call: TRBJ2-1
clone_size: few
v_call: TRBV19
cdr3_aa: CAIRTYYNEQFF
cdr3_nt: TGTGCCATCCGGACTTACTACAATGAGCAGTTCTTC

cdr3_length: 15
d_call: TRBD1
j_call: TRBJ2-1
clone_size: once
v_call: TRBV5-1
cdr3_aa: CASSLEPGQYNEQFF
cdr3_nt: TGCGCCAGCAGCTTGGAGCCGGGACAGTACAATGAGCAGTTCTTC

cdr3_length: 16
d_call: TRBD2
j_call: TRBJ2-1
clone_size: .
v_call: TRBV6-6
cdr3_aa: CASSYSLAGAYNEQFF
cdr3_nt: TGTGCCAGCAGTTACTCCCTAGCGGGGGCCTACAATGAGCAGTTCTTC

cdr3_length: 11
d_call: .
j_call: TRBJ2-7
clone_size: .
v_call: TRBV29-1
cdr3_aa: CSVETAWEQYF
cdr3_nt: TGCAGCGTTGAAACGGCCTGGGAACAGTACTTC

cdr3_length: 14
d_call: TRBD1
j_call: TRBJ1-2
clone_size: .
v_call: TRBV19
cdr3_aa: CASSNDRVGYGYTF
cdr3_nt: TGTGCCAGTAGTAATGACAGGGTCGGCTATGGCTACACCTTC

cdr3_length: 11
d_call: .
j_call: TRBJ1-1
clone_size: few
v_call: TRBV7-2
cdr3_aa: CAMNRHTEAFF
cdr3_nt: TGTGCCATGAACAGGCACACTGAAGCTTTCTTT

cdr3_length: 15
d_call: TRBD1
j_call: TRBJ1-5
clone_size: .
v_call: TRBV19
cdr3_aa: CASSEGQGGNQPQHF
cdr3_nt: TGTGCCAGTAGTGAGGGACAGGGAGGCAATCAGCCCCAGCATTTT

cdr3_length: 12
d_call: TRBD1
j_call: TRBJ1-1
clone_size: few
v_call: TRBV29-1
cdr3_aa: CSVPGQGRSAFF
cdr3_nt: TGCAGCGTCCCGGGACAGGGTCGTTCAGCTTTCTTT

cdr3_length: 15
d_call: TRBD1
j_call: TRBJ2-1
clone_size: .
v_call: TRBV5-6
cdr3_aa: CASSPPGQGFNEQFF
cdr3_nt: TGTGCCAGCAGCCCACCGGGACAGGGTTTCAATGAGCAGTTCTTC

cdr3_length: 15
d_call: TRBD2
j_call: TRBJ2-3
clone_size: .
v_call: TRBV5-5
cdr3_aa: CASSFDGLAGGPGYF
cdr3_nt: TGTGCCAGCAGCTTTGATGGACTAGCGGGAGGGCCAGGGTATTTT

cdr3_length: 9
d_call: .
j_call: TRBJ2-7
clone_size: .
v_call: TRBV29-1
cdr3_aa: CSVRYEQYF
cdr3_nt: TGCAGCGTCAGGTACGAGCAGTACTTC

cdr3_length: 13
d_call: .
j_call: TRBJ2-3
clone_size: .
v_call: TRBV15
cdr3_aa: CATSRDLTDTQYF
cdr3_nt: TGTGCCACCAGCAGGGACCTCACAGATACGCAGTATTTT

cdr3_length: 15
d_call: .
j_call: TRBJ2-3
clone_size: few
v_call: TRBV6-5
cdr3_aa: CASSPDYTVVDTQYF
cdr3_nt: TGTGCCAGCAGTCCCGACTACACGGTCGTAGATACGCAGTATTTT

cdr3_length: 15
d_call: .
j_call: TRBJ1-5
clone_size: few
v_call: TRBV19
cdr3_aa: CASKEGQGTYQPQHF
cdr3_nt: TGTGCCAGTAAGGAGGGGCAGGGGACATATCAGCCTCAGCATTTT

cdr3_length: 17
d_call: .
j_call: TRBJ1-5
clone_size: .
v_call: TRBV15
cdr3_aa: CATSRDTEVRAGQPQHF
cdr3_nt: TGTGCCACCAGCAGAGATACAGAAGTTCGGGCTGGTCAGCCCCAGCATTTT

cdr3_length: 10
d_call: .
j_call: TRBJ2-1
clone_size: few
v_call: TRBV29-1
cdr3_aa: CSVRGYEQFF
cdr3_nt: TGCAGCGTTAGAGGGTATGAGCAGTTCTTC

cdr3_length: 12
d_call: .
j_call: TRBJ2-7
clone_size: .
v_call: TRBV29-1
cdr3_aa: CSAGPEPYEQYF
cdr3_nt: TGCAGCGCCGGACCCGAACCCTACGAGCAGTACTTC

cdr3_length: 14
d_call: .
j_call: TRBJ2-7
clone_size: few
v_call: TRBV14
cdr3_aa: CASSPGRNSYEQYF
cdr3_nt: TGTGCCAGCAGCCCCGGGCGCAACTCCTACGAGCAGTACTTC

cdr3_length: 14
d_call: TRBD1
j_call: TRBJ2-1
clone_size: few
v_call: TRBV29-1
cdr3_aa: CSAAGQGSYNEQFF
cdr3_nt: TGCAGCGCCGCGGGACAGGGATCCTACAATGAGCAGTTCTTC

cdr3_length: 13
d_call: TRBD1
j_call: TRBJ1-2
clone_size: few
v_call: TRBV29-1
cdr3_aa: CSAHRTGLYGYTF
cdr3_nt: TGCAGCGCCCACCGGACAGGGTTATATGGCTACACCTTC

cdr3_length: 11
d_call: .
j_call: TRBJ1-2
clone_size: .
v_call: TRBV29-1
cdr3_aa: CSVRRNYGYTF
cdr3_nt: TGCAGCGTAAGGCGCAACTATGGCTACACCTTC

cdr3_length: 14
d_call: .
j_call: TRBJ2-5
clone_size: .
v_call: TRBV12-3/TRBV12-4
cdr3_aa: CASSPTGKAETQYF
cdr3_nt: TGTGCCAGCAGTCCTACAGGGAAAGCAGAGACCCAGTACTTC

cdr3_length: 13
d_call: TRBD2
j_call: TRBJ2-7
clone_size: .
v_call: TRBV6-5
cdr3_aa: CASSQTSGREQYF
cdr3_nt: TGTGCCAGCTCCCAGACTAGCGGGAGAGAGCAGTACTTC

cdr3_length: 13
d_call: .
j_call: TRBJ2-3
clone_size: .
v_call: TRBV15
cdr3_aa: CATRDGSSDTQYF
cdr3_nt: TGTGCCACCAGGGACGGGAGTTCAGATACGCAGTATTTT

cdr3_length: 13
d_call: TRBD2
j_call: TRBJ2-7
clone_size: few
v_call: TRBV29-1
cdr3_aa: CSALWEGPYEQYF
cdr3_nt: TGCAGCGCCCTATGGGAGGGACCCTACGAGCAGTACTTC

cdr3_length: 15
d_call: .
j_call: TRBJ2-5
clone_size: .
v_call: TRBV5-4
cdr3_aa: CASATSGTYQETQYF
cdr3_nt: TGTGCCAGCGCTACCTCCGGGACCTACCAAGAGACCCAGTACTTC

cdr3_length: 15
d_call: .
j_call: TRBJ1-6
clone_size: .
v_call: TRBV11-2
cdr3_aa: CASSLLNSYNSPLHF
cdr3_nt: TGTGCCAGCAGCTTACTTAACAGCTATAATTCACCCCTCCACTTT

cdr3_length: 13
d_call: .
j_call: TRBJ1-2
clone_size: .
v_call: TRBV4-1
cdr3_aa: CASSPLAGYGYTF
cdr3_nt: TGCGCCAGCAGCCCCTTAGCCGGCTATGGCTACACCTTC

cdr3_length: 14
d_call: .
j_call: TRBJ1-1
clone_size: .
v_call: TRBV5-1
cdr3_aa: CASRSVPQNTEAFF
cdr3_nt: TGCGCCAGCAGGTCGGTCCCCCAGAACACTGAAGCTTTCTTT

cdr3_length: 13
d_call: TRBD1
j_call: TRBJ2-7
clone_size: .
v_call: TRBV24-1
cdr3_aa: CATRDSSSYEQYF
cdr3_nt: TGTGCCACTCGGGACAGTAGCTCCTACGAGCAGTACTTC

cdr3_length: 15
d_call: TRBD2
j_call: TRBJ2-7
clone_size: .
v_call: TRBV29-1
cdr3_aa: CSVESLAGPKYEQYF
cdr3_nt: TGCAGCGTTGAGTCACTAGCGGGGCCGAAATACGAGCAGTACTTC

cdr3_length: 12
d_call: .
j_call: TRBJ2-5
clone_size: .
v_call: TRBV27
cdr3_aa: CASSGDQETQYF
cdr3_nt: TGTGCCAGCAGTGGGGATCAAGAGACCCAGTACTTC

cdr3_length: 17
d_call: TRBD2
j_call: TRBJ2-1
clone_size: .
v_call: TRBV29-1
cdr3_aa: CSVEGLLAGSPYNEQFF
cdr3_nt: TGCAGCGTCGAGGGACTCCTAGCGGGTTCCCCCTACAATGAGCAGTTCTTC

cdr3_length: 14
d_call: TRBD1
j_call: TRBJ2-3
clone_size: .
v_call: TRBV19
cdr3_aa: CASRPGTGTDTQYF
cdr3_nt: TGTGCCAGTAGACCCGGGACAGGCACAGATACGCAGTATTTT

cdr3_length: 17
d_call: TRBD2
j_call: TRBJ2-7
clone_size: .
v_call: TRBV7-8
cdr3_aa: CASSSPRGRAGTYEQYF
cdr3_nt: TGTGCCAGCAGCTCCCCTCGCGGGAGGGCCGGAACCTACGAGCAGTACTTC

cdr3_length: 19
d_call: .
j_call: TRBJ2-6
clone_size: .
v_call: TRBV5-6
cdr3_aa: CASSLVGGYILSGANVLTF
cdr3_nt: TGTGCCAGCAGCTTGGTTGGCGGGTATATCCTCTCTGGGGCCAACGTCCTGACTTTC

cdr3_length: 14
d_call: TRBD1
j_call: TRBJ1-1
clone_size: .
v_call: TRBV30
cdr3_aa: CAWSAGQAGTEAFF
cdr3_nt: TGTGCCTGGAGTGCCGGACAGGCCGGCACTGAAGCTTTCTTT

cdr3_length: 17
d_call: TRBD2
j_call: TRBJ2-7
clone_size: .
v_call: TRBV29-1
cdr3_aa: CSVDGTSGRQDPYEQYF
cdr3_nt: TGCAGCGTTGATGGGACTAGCGGGAGGCAAGACCCCTACGAGCAGTACTTC

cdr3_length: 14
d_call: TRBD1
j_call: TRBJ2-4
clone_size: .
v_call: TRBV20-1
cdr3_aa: CSARGDRGENIQYF
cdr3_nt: TGCAGTGCTAGAGGGGACAGGGGAGAAAACATTCAGTACTTC

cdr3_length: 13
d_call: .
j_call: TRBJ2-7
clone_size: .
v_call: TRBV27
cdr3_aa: CASAHRVGYEQYF
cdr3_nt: TGTGCCAGCGCTCACAGGGTAGGCTACGAGCAGTACTTC

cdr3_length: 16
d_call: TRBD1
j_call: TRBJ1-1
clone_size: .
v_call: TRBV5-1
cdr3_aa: CASSLEGAWVNTEAFF
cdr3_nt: TGCGCCAGCAGCTTGGAGGGGGCTTGGGTGAACACTGAAGCTTTCTTT

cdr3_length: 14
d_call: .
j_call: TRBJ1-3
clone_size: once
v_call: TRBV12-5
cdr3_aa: CASGRHRSGNTIYF
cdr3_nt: TGTGCTAGTGGCCGCCATCGCTCTGGAAACACCATATATTTT